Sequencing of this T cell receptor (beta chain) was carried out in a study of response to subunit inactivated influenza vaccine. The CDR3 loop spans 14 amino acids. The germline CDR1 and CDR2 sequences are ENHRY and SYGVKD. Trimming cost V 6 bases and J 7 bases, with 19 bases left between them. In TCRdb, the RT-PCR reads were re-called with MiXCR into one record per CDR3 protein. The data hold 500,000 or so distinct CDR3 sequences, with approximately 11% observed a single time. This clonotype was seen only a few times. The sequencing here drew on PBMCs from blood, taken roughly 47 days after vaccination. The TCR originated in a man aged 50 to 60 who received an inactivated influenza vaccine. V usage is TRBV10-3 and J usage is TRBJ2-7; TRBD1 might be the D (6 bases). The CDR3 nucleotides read TGTGCCATCAGCCAGGGACATTTCCCTAGTGAGCAGTACTTC. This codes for CAISQGHFPSEQYF.